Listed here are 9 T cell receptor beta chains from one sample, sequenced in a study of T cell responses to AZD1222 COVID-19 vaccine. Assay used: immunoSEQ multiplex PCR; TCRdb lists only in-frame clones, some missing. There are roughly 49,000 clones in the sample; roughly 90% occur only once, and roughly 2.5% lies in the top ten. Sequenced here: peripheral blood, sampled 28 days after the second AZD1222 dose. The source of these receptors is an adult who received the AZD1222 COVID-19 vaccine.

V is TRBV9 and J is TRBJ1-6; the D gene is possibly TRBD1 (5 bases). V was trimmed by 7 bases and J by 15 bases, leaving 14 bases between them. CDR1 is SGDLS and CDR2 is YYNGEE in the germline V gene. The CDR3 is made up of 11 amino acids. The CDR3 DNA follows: TGTGCCAGCGGGGCCCAGGAGGACCTCCACTTT. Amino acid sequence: CASGAQEDLHF.

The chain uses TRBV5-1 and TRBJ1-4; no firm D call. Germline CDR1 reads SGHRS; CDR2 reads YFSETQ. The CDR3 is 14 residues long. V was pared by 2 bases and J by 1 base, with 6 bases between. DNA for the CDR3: TGCGCCAGCAGCTTCCTAGGAACTAATGAAAAACTGTTTTTT. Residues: CASSFLGTNEKLFF.

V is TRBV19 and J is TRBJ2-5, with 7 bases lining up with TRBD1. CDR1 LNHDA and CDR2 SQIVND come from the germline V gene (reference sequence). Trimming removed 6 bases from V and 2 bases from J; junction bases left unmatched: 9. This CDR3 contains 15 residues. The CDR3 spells CASSPGTVPQETQYF. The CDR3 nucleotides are TGTGCCAGTAGCCCGGGGACAGTCCCTCAAGAGACCCAGTACTTC. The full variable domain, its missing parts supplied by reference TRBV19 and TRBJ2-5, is DGGITQSPKYLFRKEGQNVTLSCEQNLNHDAMYWYRQDPGQGLRLIYYSQIVNDFQKGDIAEGYSVSREKKESFPLTVTSAQKNPTAFYLCASSPGTVPQETQYFGPGTRLLVL.

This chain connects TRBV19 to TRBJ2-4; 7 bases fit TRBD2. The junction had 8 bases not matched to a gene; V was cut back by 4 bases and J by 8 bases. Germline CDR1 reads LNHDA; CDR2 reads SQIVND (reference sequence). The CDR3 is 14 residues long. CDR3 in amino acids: CASSKAGSSDIQYF. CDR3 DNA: TGTGCCAGTAGTAAAGCGGGATCTTCCGACATTCAGTACTTC.

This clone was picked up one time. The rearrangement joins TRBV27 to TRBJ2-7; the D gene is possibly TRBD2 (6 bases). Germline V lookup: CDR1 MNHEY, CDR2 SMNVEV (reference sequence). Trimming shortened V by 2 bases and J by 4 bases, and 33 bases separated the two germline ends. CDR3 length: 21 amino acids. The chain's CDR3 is CASSLRSPQGGRSWDSYEQYF. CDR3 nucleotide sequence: TGTGCCAGCAGTTTACGTTCTCCGCAGGGCGGCCGCAGTTGGGACTCTTACGAGCAGTACTTC.

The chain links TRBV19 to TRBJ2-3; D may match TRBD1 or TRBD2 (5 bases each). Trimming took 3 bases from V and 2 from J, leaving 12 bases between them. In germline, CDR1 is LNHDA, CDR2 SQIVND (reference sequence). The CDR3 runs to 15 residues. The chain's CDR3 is CASSIGGGYTDTQYF. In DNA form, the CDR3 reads TGTGCCAGTAGTATCGGTGGGGGATACACAGATACGCAGTATTTT. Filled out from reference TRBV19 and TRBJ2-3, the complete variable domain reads DGGITQSPKYLFRKEGQNVTLSCEQNLNHDAMYWYRQDPGQGLRLIYYSQIVNDFQKGDIAEGYSVSREKKESFPLTVTSAQKNPTAFYLCASSIGGGYTDTQYFGPGTRLTVL.

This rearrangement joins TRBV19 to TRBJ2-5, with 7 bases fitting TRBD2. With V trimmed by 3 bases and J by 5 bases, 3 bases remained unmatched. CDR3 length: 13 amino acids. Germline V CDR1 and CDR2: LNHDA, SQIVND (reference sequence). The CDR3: CASSIGGTETQYF. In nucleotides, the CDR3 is TGTGCCAGTAGTATCGGGGGGACGGAGACCCAGTACTTC.

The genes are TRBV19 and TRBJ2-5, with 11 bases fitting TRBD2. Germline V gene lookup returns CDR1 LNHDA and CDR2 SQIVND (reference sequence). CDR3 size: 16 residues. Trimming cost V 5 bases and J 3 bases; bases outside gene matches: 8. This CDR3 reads CASSSPGTSGEETQYF. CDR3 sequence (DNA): TGTGCCAGTAGTTCCCCCGGGACTAGCGGTGAAGAGACCCAGTACTTC.

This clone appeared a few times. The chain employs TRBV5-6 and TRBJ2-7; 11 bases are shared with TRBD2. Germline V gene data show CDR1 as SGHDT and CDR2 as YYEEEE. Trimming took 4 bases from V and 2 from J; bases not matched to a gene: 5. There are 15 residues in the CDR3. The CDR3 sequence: CASSPGLAETYEQYF. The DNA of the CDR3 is TGTGCCAGCAGCCCGGGACTAGCGGAGACCTACGAGCAGTACTTC.